This T cell receptor (beta chain) was captured by sequencing in a study of beta chain features in type 1 diabetes. Study-wide points: A greater similarity of naive, central memory and Treg TCRB repertoires was seen among patients than among healthy donors.

CD4+ cells of the naive, central memory, regulatory and stem cell-like memory types were sorted via CD45RO/CCR7/CD25/CD127/CD95/CD27. V was pared by 5 bases and J by 8 bases, with 18 bases between. The CDR3 length is 14 residues. CDR1 and CDR2 from the germline V gene are SGHTA and FQGNSA. The isolated RNA, all of it, was reverse transcribed, so expressed TCRB transcripts were what got sequenced. Roughly 3.4 million reads per sample on average were obtained from naive, central memory and regulatory T cell samples. Libraries were prepared by immunoSEQ multiplex PCR; TCRdb keeps only in-frame clonotypes and omits some of them. The table lists about 410,000 clones, approximately 15% of them singletons. Points on this clone: The antigen remains undetermined.

Sample: naive CD4+ T cells from blood. The sequence was collected from a man aged 30 to 39 in good health. The V gene is TRBV7-2, the J gene TRBJ1-2, with D hard to call. The CDR3 sequence: CASSIPVGAGGYTF. CDR3 DNA: TGTGCCAGCAGCATCCCGGTTGGAGCCGGGGGCTACACCTTC. Filled out from reference TRBV7-2 and TRBJ1-2, the complete variable domain reads GAGVSQSPSNKVTEKGKDVELRCDPISGHTALYWYRQSLGQGLEFLIYFQGNSAPDKSGLPSDRFSAERTGGSVSTLTIQRTQQEDSAVYLCASSIPVGAGGYTFGSGTRLTVV.